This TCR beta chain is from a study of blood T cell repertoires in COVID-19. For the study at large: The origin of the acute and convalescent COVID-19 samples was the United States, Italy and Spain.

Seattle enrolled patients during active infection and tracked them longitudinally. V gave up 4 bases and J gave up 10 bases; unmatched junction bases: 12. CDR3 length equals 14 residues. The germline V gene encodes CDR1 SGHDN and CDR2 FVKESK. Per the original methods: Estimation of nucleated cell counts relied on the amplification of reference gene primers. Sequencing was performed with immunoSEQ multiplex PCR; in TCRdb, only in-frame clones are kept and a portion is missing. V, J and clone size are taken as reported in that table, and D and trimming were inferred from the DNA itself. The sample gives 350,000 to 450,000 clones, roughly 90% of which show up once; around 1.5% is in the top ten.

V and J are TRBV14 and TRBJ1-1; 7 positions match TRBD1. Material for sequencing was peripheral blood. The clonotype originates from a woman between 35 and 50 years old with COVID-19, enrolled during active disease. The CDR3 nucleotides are TGTGCCAGCAGCCCGCCTTCGGACAGGTGGGGAGCTTTCTTT. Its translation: CASSPPSDRWGAFF.